The TCR beta chain described here comes from a study of T cell changes during pregnancy in multiple sclerosis. The CDR3 runs 17 residues. Germline loops: CDR1 LNHDA, CDR2 SQIVND (reference sequence). The ends were cut back, 1 base at V and 2 bases at J, with 15 bases in the middle. This table comes from immunoSEQ multiplex PCR, and its TCRdb copy is limited to in-frame clones, with some not included. The repertoire holds more than 75,000 clones, with over 80% as singletons. The chain recombines TRBV19 with TRBJ2-1, with D possibly TRBD1 on 5 matching bases. The material was peripheral blood, obtained in the first trimester of pregnancy. This TCR was sampled from a female donor with multiple sclerosis, enrolled in a pregnancy study. Here the CDR3 reads CASSIGVNPGTYNEQFF. As DNA, the CDR3 is TGTGCCAGTAGTATAGGTGTCAATCCAGGGACCTACAATGAGCAGTTCTTC.